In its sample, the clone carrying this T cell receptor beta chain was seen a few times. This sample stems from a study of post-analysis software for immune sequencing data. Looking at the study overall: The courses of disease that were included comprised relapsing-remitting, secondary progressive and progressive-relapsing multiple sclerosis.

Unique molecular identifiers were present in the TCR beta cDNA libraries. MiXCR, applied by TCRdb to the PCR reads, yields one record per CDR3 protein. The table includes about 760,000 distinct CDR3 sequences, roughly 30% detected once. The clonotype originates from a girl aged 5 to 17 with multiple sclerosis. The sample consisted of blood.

CDR3 sequence reads: CASSRLAHEQFF. The CDR3 DNA sequence: TGTGCCAGCAGCCGACTAGCACACGAGCAGTTCTTC. The rearrangement links TRBV6-2 or TRBV6-3 to TRBJ2-1, with 7 bases matching TRBD2. CDR1 MNHEY and CDR2 SVGEGT come from the germline V gene. V dropped 6 bases and J dropped 10; count of bases not matched to a gene: 6. The CDR3 consists of 12 residues.